This TCR beta chain appears in the sequencing data of a study of T cells expressing NK-cell markers. Each CDR3 protein gets one entry in TCRdb, which reprocessed the 5' RACE reads and gives no DNA. Recorded for this sample: about 540,000 distinct CDR3 sequences. The CDR3 is made up of 13 amino acids. V and J are TRBV12-3 or TRBV12-4 and TRBJ1-2; the TCRdb call, TRBD1, lacks DNA for checking. This TCR came from a man aged 18 to 30 in good health. The sample comprised blood T cells: a sorted CD56 or NKG2C T cell subset, CD4+ or CD8+ T cells, or bulk PBMC T cells (not recorded which). The CDR3 here is CASGKGLGYGYTF.